The entry that follows covers one TCR beta chain sequence. There is no known antigen for this receptor. Nothing much larger sits one base from this clone, and base qualities are not available. These data belong to a study of CD8+ T cells in alopecia areata (dated by TCRdb to the late 2010s). In the study overall: To study T cell clonal expansion in alopecia areata, the researchers applied high-throughput TCRbeta sequencing to both the C3H/HeJ mouse model and human patients. RNA was extracted with the PAXgene miRNA kit for fixed scalp, the miRNeasy kit for PBMCs, and the RNeasy kit for mouse skin. Scalp clonality was compared among normal scalp (n=4), patchy alopecia areata scalp (n=8), and alopecia totalis/universalis scalp (n=8). Scalp tissue and sorted CD4+ and CD8+ peripheral blood T cells from patchy and totalis/universalis alopecia areata patients and from healthy controls were covered by human TCRbeta sequencing. Amplification of TCRbeta CDR3 regions was done by immunoSEQ multiplex PCR using 35 Vbeta forward primers and 13 Jbeta reverse primers.

PBMCs were isolated by density centrifugation and stained for CD3, CD4 and CD8, after which CD4+ and CD8+ T cells were sorted on a FACSAria. Unaffected controls provided scalp biopsies and blood samples. The library was generated by the immunoSEQ multiplex PCR assay. For TCR sequencing, RNA was extracted from every sample and reverse transcribed into cDNA to serve as template. First-strand cDNA was synthesized using SuperScript III with a 2:1 mix of oligo-dT and random hexamers. A synthetic immune receptor repertoire was used to gauge amplification bias, and whatever bias remained was removed computationally. On the authors' methods: Raw reads were preprocessed for error removal, and CDR3 was defined according to IMGT conventions as running from the conserved cysteine to phenylalanine. Clonality was calculated as 1 minus Shannon entropy normalized by log2 of the number of productive unique TCRs. Scalp TCRbeta sequences were cross-referenced with sorted blood CD4 and CD8 repertoires so that the CD4 or CD8 identity of scalp clones could be inferred. As stored in TCRdb, this immuneACCESS dataset retains in-frame rearrangements with V and J assigned. A fraction of the clones does not appear; measured against another copy, unresolved V genes explain less than half of the discrepancy, and the remainder lacks a known reason. Clone size and V and J calls were adopted from that table, with D and trimming inferred from the DNA. Recorded for this sample are about 99,000 clones; 45% to 60% of them occurred a single time. 8.8% of the sample lies in the top ten.

The paper as a whole reports these results and caveats: Shared TCR sequences between patients were less evident than in mice, which may be partly attributable to HLA diversity in the patient population. Resident alphabeta T cells in normal human skin are also sequenced, complicating scalp TCR repertoire analysis, unlike mouse skin dominated by gammadelta T cells. Compared with normal scalp, lesional scalp had higher clonality and more expanded CD8+ clones, particularly in alopecia totalis/universalis, a pattern that suggests antigenic drive.

The CDR1 and CDR2 encoded by the germline V gene (reference sequence) are MNHEY and SMNVEV. Including the terminal cysteine and phenylalanine, the CDR3 comprises 18 residues. Only the CDR3 part of the read is kept: 54 bases, read in frame from the first base. After removal of 6 bases from V and 0 bases from J, the junction retains 7 bases not matched to a gene. The clonotype comes from a human donor in good health. The sequence is built from TRBV27 and TRBJ2-6, and TRBD1 matches 11 of the central bases. Material for sequencing was CD4+ T cells sorted from blood. Read as DNA, the sequence is TGTGCCAGCAGCCTTAGGGACAGGGGGATCTCTGGGGCCAACGTCCTGACTTTC. This yields the protein CASSLRDRGISGANVLTF.